The next 10 T cell receptor beta chains were all read from a single sample in a study of cytomegalovirus exposure and HLA in healthy donors. 13 Jbeta primers and 60 Vbeta primers were used for the PCR. Assay: immunoSEQ multiplex PCR; the TCRdb copy retains only in-frame clones and omits some. The sample lists 200,000 to 250,000 clones, 70% to 85% occurring once. The sequenced sample was PBMCs. The receptors come from a male donor in good health and CMV-seronegative.

The V call is TRBV30, the J call TRBJ2-5; tentative D call: TRBD2 (6 bases). The germline V and J ends were trimmed by 2 bases and 4 bases, with 14 bases remaining between them. The CDR3 loop spans 14 amino acids. Looked up from germline, CDR1 is GTSNPN and CDR2 is SVGIG (reference sequence). The CDR3 DNA reads as TGTGCCTGGAGTCCGACTAGGTTAGGAGAGACCCAGTACTTC. Protein product: CAWSPTRLGETQYF.

This sequence joins TRBV19 and TRBJ2-2; perhaps TRBD1 as D (6 bases). The CDR3 length is 13 residues. Germline V gene sequence: CDR1 LNHDA, CDR2 SQIVND (reference sequence). V was clipped by 4 bases and J by 5 bases, with 8 bases between them. The CDR3 reads CASSTDRTGELFF. For the CDR3, the DNA is TGTGCCAGTAGTACTGACAGGACCGGGGAGCTGTTTTTT.

The V gene is TRBV9, the J gene TRBJ1-3, with no clear D. The CDR3 contains 15 residues. Germline-derived CDR1 and CDR2 are SGDLS and YYNGEE. Trimming pared 4 bases from V and 0 bases from J, leaving 11 bases between. CDR3 loop: CASSPSRDSGNTIYF. CDR3 nucleotide sequence: TGTGCCAGCAGCCCTTCTCGGGACTCTGGAAACACCATATATTTT. Using reference TRBV9 and TRBJ1-3 for the parts outside the CDR3, the full variable domain is DSGVTQTPKHLITATGQRVTLRCSPRSGDLSVYWYQQSLDQGLQFLIQYYNGEERAKGNILERFSAQQFPDLHSELNLSSLELGDSALYFCASSPSRDSGNTIYFGEGSWLTVV.

This clone was counted between two and nine times. The chain joins TRBV27 to TRBJ1-5, with 10 bases fitting TRBD1. After removal of 5 bases from V and 2 bases from J, the junction contained 6 bases not matched to a gene. The CDR3 has 16 amino acids. Germline lookup yields CDR1 MNHEY and CDR2 SMNVEV (reference sequence). CDR3 amino acids: CASSLRQGAGNQPQHF. The CDR3 bases are TGTGCCAGCAGTCTCCGACAGGGGGCAGGCAATCAGCCCCAGCATTTT.

The V and J genes are TRBV19 and TRBJ2-7, with TRBD1 matching over 8 bases. CDR3 length: 15 residues. The V segment lost 4 bases and the J segment 2 bases; nucleotides outside the gene matches: 7. Germline CDR1 is LNHDA and CDR2 is SQIVND (reference sequence). This chain's CDR3 is CASSRNTGGTYEQYF. The CDR3 DNA follows: TGTGCCAGTAGTAGAAACACAGGGGGTACCTACGAGCAGTACTTC.

The chain links TRBV7-3 to TRBJ1-1; perhaps TRBD1 as D (5 bases). CDR1 SGHTA and CDR2 FQGTGA come from the germline V gene. V was cut by 5 bases and J by 7 bases, with 17 bases left in between. This CDR3 is 14 amino acids long. The CDR3 loop is CASSHGIRGGEAFF. CDR3 coding DNA: TGTGCCAGCAGCCACGGGATAAGGGGAGGTGAAGCTTTCTTT.

The chain employs TRBV6-1 and TRBJ1-6; tentative D call: TRBD1 (5 bases). This CDR3 is built from 14 residues. Trimming pared 1 base from V and 7 bases from J, leaving 8 bases between. Germline V gene lookup returns CDR1 MNHNS and CDR2 SASEGT. This CDR3 is CASSEVGPNSPLHF. Written as DNA, the CDR3 is TGTGCCAGCAGTGAAGTGGGGCCGAATTCACCCCTCCACTTT.

The chain joins TRBV6-1 to TRBJ2-6; D uncertain. Germline V lookup: CDR1 MNHNS, CDR2 SASEGT. The length of the CDR3 is 18 residues. Between the trimmed V and J ends, which lost 2 bases and 4 bases, there was a span of 18 bases. CDR3: CASSEIRRVWVGANVLTF. In nucleotides, the CDR3 is TGTGCCAGCAGTGAAATCCGACGGGTCTGGGTCGGGGCCAACGTCCTGACTTTC.

As regards this clone: One junction end does not reproduce the germline sequence, and a read error may be involved. The genes are TRBV7-9 and TRBJ2-6; D is uncertain. The CDR3 contains 15 residues. Per germline, CDR1 SEHNR and CDR2 FQNEAQ (reference sequence). In DNA, the CDR3 is TGTTCCAGCAGCTTAACGGAGTCTGGGGCCAACGTCCTGACTTTC. Protein sequence: CSSSLTESGANVLTF.

This rearrangement joins TRBV14 to TRBJ1-4; 8 bases match TRBD1. Germline CDR1 reads SGHDN; CDR2 reads FVKESK. V lost 0 bases to trimming and J lost 5 bases; unmatched junction nucleotides: 14. The CDR3 covers 19 residues. The chain's CDR3 is CASSQDSTGGTYPNEKLFF. The CDR3 coding sequence is TGTGCCAGCAGCCAAGATAGTACAGGGGGAACTTACCCCAATGAAAAACTGTTTTTT.